The T cell receptor beta chain under discussion was sequenced for a study of blood T cell repertoires in COVID-19 (dated by TCRdb to between 2020 and 2021). With regard to the full study: Samples from collaborators originated in the United States, Italy and Spain and spanned both the acute and convalescent phases of COVID-19. Subjects who had been exposed to COVID-19, were actively infected with it, or had recovered from it provided the deeply sampled blood TCRbeta repertoires that made up the dataset. The samples were drawn from the first 160 participants of the ongoing ImmuneRACE study and from 950 to 1,500 subjects provided by 6 global collaborators. HLA class I and class II types, where available, came from metadata supplied by the sample provider rather than from assay-based typing. A de-identified subject ID, COVID-19 status, age in years and sex were almost always included in the sample metadata. A freely available public database, intended as a resource for researchers studying the immune response to SARS-CoV-2, is where the repertoires were released. The material from the prospective study consisted of cDNA or gDNA derived from T cells, B-cell-depleted T cells, or PBMCs. Beyond this particular receptor, the publication reports: How much clinical and demographic metadata was included differed by source and by participant, and the metadata was provided uncurated.

Participants in the prospective study were enrolled through a virtual design, were aged 18 to 89 years, and lived in about two dozen United States geographic areas. In the prospective study, participants were assigned to cohorts based on the clinical history participants reported in a screening survey and a study questionnaire. Exposed participants had been in contact with someone with a PCR-confirmed or clinician-diagnosed COVID-19 case within 2 weeks of study entry. Each participant in the prospective study had whole blood, serum and a nasopharyngeal or oropharyngeal swab collected by mobile phlebotomists. Over a roughly two-month period, participants in the prospective study had the option of providing additional blood draws and questionnaires. Blood samples from the prospective study were shipped frozen or at room temperature prior to DNA extraction. The germline V gene sets CDR1 to LGHNA and CDR2 to YSLEER. Trimming takes 0 bases from V and 1 base from J, and the germline ends sit 9 bases apart. The CDR3 goes from the cysteine to the phenylalanine over 15 residues. Only the CDR3 DNA stays, 45 bases, in frame from base 1.

TCRbeta CDR3 regions were amplified from genomic DNA using the immunoSEQ Assay, a bias-controlled multiplex PCR. Regarding the original processing steps: The number of nucleated cells in each sample was estimated by amplification of reference gene primers within the assay. To quantify the absolute abundance of each unique TCRbeta CDR3 rearrangement, sequence reads were collapsed and filtered. For each sample, productive Simpson clonality was calculated as the square root of Simpson's diversity index over productive rearrangements. Imported from immuneACCESS, the table was reduced by TCRdb to in-frame sequences with V and J called. These copies leave out some clones; in studies compared against another copy, an unresolved V gene accounts for under half, and the cause of the remainder is not known. The DNA gave D and trimming, while V, J and clone size come from that table. The sample records 130,000 to 150,000 clones, roughly 89% of which are singletons. 4.5% to 6% of the sample goes to the ten largest clones.

A word on this clone: Its antigen specificity is not known. Base qualities are not at hand, and no much larger clone is one base apart.

The sequence came from a woman aged 50 to 65 who had been exposed to COVID-19. Sequenced input: PBMCs or T cells enriched from blood (not recorded which). The sequence is built from TRBV4-3 and TRBJ2-5; TRBD2 is a weak D gene call, 5 bases matching. The CDR3 loop reads CASSQDGDAQETQYF. The bases are TGCGCCAGCAGCCAAGACGGGGATGCCCAAGAGACCCAGTACTTC.